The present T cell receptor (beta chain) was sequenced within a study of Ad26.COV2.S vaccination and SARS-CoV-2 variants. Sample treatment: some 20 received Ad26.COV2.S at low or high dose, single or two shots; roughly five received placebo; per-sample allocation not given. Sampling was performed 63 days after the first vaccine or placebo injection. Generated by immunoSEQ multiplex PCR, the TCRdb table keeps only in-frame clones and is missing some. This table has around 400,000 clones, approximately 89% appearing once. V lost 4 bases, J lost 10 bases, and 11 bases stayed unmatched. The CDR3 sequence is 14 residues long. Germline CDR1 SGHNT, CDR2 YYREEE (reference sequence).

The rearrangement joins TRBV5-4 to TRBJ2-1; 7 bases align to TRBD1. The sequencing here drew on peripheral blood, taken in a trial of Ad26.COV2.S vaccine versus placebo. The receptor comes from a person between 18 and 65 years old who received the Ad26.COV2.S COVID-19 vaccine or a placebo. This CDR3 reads CASSPSRNRGEQFF. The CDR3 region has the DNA TGTGCCAGCAGCCCGAGCCGGAACAGGGGCGAGCAGTTCTTC. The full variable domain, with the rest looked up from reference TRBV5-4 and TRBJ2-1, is ETGVTQSPTHLIKTRGQQVTLRCSSQSGHNTVSWYQQALGQGPQFIFQYYREEENGRGNFPPRFSGLQFPNYSSELNVNALELDDSALYLCASSPSRNRGEQFFGPGTRLTVL.